The clone carrying this TCR beta chain was counted at least ten times. The target antigen is unknown. The germline gives CDR1 SNHLY, CDR2 FYNNEI. CDR3 size: 14 residues. Germline trimming cut 6 bases from V and 3 bases from J; bases unmatched to any gene: 4. This specimen belongs to a study of regulatory T cells in long-lasting Graves disease. Study-wide points: Thyroid tissue went unstudied; only peripheral blood was examined.

Documented time point: newly diagnosed GD, antithyroid drugs for less than 3 months. Researchers made the TCR library from RNA that was extracted from PBMCs. Researchers made TCR beta libraries by using iRepertoire HTBI primers and running Arm-PCR on CDR3 regions. TCRdb re-derived calls from the multiplex PCR reads in MiXCR, one entry per CDR3 protein. Seen here are under 500,000 distinct CDR3 sequences, over 15% observed once, and the top ten hold roughly a tenth. These same records also appear under a second study, on T cells in Graves' hyperthyroidism and ophthalmopathy. From that paper: Ophthalmopathy onset followed model prediction by a median approximately 6.2 months.

The genes are TRBV2 and TRBJ2-1; TRBD1 matches at 8 bases. The origin of this receptor is a woman in her twenties or thirties with Graves disease. Sequencing used peripheral blood mononuclear cells (PBMCs), obtained at new diagnosis, from a patient treated with antithyroid drugs. The CDR3 reads CASRDRDVYNEQFF. CDR3 nucleotide sequence: TGTGCCAGCAGGGACAGGGACGTCTACAATGAGCAGTTCTTC.